This T cell receptor (beta chain) was identified during a study of T cells in Graves' hyperthyroidism and ophthalmopathy (dated by TCRdb to about 2019). About the investigation overall: Peripheral blood was collected at initial diagnosis, before any treatment. In roughly six Graves' hyperthyroidism patients, the study also compared T-cell repertoires from thyroid tissue with T-cell repertoires from blood. The roughly 91 discovery patients were randomly divided into training and test sets at a 7:3 ratio. The paper reports TCR Vbeta CDR3 sequencing of approximately 130 peripheral blood samples: approximately 43 ophthalmopathy, around 80 hyperthyroidism and around 17 progressor patients. Whether ophthalmopathy could be predicted prospectively was tested in an independent validation cohort made up of roughly 19 hyperthyroidism patients plus 17 patients who later progressed to ophthalmopathy. Once sampling was done, hyperthyroidism patients were given methimazole at a starting dose of 30 mg daily, whereas ophthalmopathy patients were given high-dose intravenous methylprednisolone. To identify TCR V-J signatures that set the groups apart, the researchers used a discovery cohort of 100 patients, made up of approximately 43 with Graves' ophthalmopathy and approximately 57 with stable Graves' hyperthyroidism.

Moderately to severely active disease, a Clinical Activity Score of at least 3, a NOSPECS grade of at least 4, and a duration under 3 months were present in ophthalmopathy patients. Patients with uncontrolled infections, other autoimmune diseases, pregnancy or lactation were excluded. Diagnoses were established on the basis of clinical symptoms, serum thyroxine and TRAb, thyroid ultrasound, and orbital computed tomography. PBMCs were separated from 8 to 10 ml of fresh peripheral blood using Ficoll-Paque density gradient centrifugation. Trizol reagent was used to extract total RNA, and RNA quality was then checked on an Agilent 2100 Bioanalyzer. This clonotype has a count of ten or more. Its antigen is not yet known. Qualities for individual bases were not recorded, and no much larger clone is one base off. The germline V gene yields SGHTA for CDR1 and FQGNSA for CDR2. The CDR3 numbers 13 residues from cysteine through phenylalanine. Only the CDR3 portion is preserved as DNA: 39 bases, with reading frame beginning at the first base. Trimming takes 7 bases from V and 5 bases from J, and the germline ends sit 14 bases apart.

The research as a whole found: A 13 V-J signature model separated ophthalmopathy from stable hyperthyroidism, with 87.88% sensitivity and roughly 84% specificity in cross-validation and 80%/75% in testing. No statistical method was used to fix the sample size in advance, and group allocation was not hidden from the investigators. Most expanded thyroid clonotypes (frequency above 0.001) were also found in blood, which suggests that blood repertoires may mirror thyroid immune responses. In validation, the model predicted progression to ophthalmopathy a median of 6.5 months before onset, with 70% to 71% sensitivity and about 75% specificity.

Amplification of TCR beta CDR3 regions was carried out from RNA transcripts. The TCR CDR3 was subjected to a first round of RT-PCR using the HTBI primer set and the Qiagen OneStep RT-PCR kit. A second multiplex PCR round built the libraries, followed by size selection and purification. Sequencing of the libraries was done on an Illumina HiSeq2000 using paired-end 100 bp reads. On the authors' methods: Raw data were processed with SOAPnuke, discarding reads with adapters, uncalled bases, mean Phred below 15, or no exact constant-primer or identifier match. High-quality paired reads were merged using COPE v1.2.5, and each unique nucleotide sequence was defined as a clonotype. MiTCR v1.1 was used to align clonotypes to the IMGT TRBV, TRBD and TRBJ reference segments. Only V-J combinations with frequency above 0.0001, covering 99% to 99.2% of repertoires, were analysed. The TCS score was defined as the ratio of F50 (clonal expansion) to E x V (chaos), calculated using BLOSUM62-based TCRdist between CDR3 peptides within each V-J. Welch's t-statistics and random forest reduced some 510 V-J features to about 13, which were used in a naive Bayes classifier (R e1071). The raw public reads went through TCRdb reprocessing: fastp at Q25, MiXCR clone calling, in-frame beta chains kept. Rows merge per CDR3 protein into single entries with the most common DNA and genes. The V and J calls come from TCRdb's annotation, not from the publication. This sample lists 500,000 or so distinct CDR3 sequences; about 15% were detected once. Roughly a sixth of the sample lies in the top ten.

Sequenced material: blood. Recombination linked TRBV7-2 to TRBJ1-1; TRBD1 is possibly the D segment (6 matching bases). The TCR sequence derives from a woman aged 18-29 years with Graves' ophthalmopathy. CDR3 protein: CASTQGLPTEAFF. The nucleotide sequence is TGTGCCAGCACACAGGGCCTCCCGACTGAAGCTTTCTTT.